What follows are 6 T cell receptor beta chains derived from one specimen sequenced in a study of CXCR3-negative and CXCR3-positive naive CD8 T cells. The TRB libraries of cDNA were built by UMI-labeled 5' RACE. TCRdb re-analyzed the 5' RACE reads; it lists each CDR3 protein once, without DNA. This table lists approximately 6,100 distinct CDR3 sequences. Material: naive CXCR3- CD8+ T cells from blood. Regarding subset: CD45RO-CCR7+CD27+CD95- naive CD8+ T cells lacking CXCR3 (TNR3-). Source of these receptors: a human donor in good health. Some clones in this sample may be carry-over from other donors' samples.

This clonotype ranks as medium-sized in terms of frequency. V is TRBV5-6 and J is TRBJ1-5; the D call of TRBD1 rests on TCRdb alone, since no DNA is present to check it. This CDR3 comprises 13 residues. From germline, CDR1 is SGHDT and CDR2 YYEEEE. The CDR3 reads CASSFGAYQPQHF.

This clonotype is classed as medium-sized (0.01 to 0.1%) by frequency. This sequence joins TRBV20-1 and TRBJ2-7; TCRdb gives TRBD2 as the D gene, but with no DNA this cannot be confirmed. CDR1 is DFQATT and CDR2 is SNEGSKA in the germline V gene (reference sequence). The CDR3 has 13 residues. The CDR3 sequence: CSARTSGSYEQYF.

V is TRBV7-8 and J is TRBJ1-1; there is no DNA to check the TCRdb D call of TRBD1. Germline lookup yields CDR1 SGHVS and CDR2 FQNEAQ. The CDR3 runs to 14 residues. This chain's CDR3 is CASSLGTANTEAFF.

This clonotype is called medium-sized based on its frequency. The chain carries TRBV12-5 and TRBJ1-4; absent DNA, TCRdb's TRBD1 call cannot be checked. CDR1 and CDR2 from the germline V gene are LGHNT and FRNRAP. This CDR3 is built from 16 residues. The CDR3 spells CASGFKTGGENEKLFF.

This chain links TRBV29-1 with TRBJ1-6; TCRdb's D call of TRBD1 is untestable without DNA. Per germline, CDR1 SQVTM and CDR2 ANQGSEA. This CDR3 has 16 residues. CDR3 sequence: CSVEETPGLWNSPLHF.

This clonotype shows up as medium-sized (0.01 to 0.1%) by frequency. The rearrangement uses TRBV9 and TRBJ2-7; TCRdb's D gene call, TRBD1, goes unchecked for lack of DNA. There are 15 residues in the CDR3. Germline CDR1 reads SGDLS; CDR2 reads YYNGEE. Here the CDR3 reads CASTLGTGDIYEQYF.